Detailed here is one T cell receptor beta chain. What it binds is unknown. This sample is part of a study of OX40 agonist ivuxolimab in advanced cancers. Turning to the study itself: Three patients got partial responses; one had hepatocellular carcinoma and two had cutaneous melanoma.

Study-level findings and limits: The 0.1-3.0 mg/kg partial responders had among the lowest clonal expansion.

V trimming: 3 bases; J trimming: 4 bases; junction bases outside the gene matches: 3. The CDR3 loop spans 14 amino acids. CDR1 SEHNR and CDR2 FQNEAQ come from the germline V gene (reference sequence). Clones were sequenced by immunoSEQ multiplex PCR, and TCRdb holds only the in-frame ones, with some missing. Found here are about 96,000 clones, 84% of them singletons; the top ten hold about 6%. The origin of this receptor is an adult with an advanced solid tumor such as melanoma, head and neck, liver or kidney cancer. The sequences come from CD4+ or CD8+ T cells sorted from blood, collected in a trial of the OX40 agonist ivuxolimab. The rearrangement joins TRBV7-9 to TRBJ2-3; TRBD2 agrees at 8 bases. CDR3 residues: CASSLSGSADTQYF. The CDR3 DNA reads TGTGCCAGCAGCTTGAGCGGGAGTGCAGATACGCAGTATTTT.